These 17 T cell receptor beta chains originate from one sample sequenced in a study of shared clonotypes between healthy human individuals. The naive CD8 population came from CD45RO-negative cells selected for CCR7, without terminally differentiated effector memory CD45RA+ cells. Data came from immunoSEQ multiplex PCR; TCRdb stores just in-frame clones and leaves some out. The table has over 2 million clones, about 95% seen once. Specimen: naive CD8+ T cells sorted from blood. These receptor sequences come from a man between 18 and 35 years old in good health.

This clone came up once. V usage is TRBV6-6 and J usage is TRBJ2-7; TRBD2 aligns across 10 bases. This CDR3 has 12 amino acids. V dropped 8 bases and J dropped 3; count of bases not matched to a gene: 1. From germline, CDR1 is MNHNY and CDR2 SVGAGI (reference sequence). Here the CDR3 reads CASGTSDYEQYF. The CDR3 coding sequence is TGTGCCAGCGGGACTAGCGACTACGAGCAGTACTTC.

The chain combines TRBV7-3 with TRBJ2-1; 7 nucleotides agree with TRBD2. CDR1 and CDR2 (germline): SGHTA, FQGTGA. The CDR3 extends over 14 amino acids. V shed 6 bases, J shed 8 bases, and the junction held 10 bases outside the gene matches. The CDR3 spells CASSSGGGDDEQFF. The CDR3 nucleotides are TGTGCCAGCAGTTCTGGCGGGGGTGATGATGAGCAGTTCTTC.

V is TRBV14 and J is TRBJ1-6; 7 bases line up with TRBD1. V lost 4 bases and J lost 8; bases outside the gene matches: 5. Germline loops: CDR1 SGHDN, CDR2 FVKESK. This CDR3 region has 14 residues. The CDR3 region has the DNA TGTGCCAGCAGCCCGACAGGGACCCATTCACCCCTCCACTTT. It is translated as CASSPTGTHSPLHF.

A note on this clone: The same CDR3 can be traced to other DNA sequences in this sample. This rearrangement joins TRBV27 to TRBJ1-2; 9 bases map to TRBD1. V lost 5 bases, J lost 1 base, and 5 bases stayed unmatched. Germline loops: CDR1 MNHEY, CDR2 SMNVEV (reference sequence). The length of the CDR3 is 15 residues. The CDR3 sequence is CASSPGTGINYGYTF. The CDR3 DNA is TGTGCCAGCAGTCCGGGGACAGGGATTAACTATGGCTACACCTTC.

The chain couples TRBV29-1 to TRBJ1-1; D gene ambiguous. Per germline, CDR1 SQVTM and CDR2 ANQGSEA. V dropped 0 bases and J dropped 10 bases, with 18 bases sitting between them. The CDR3 loop spans 14 amino acids. The DNA for the CDR3 is TGCAGCGTTGAAGAAGGGATCCCCCGTTCGGGAGCTTTCTTT. It yields the protein CSVEEGIPRSGAFF.

The chain links TRBV7-9 to TRBJ2-7; D is ambiguous. Germline V CDR1 and CDR2: SEHNR, FQNEAQ (reference sequence). The CDR3 contains 14 residues. V lost 1 base, J lost 4 bases, and 11 bases lay in between. In DNA form, the CDR3 reads TGTGCCAGCAGCTTAGGAGATAGTTTGTACGAGCAGTACTTC. It yields the protein CASSLGDSLYEQYF. Full variable domain (rest looked up from reference TRBV7-9 and TRBJ2-7): DTGVSQNPRHKITKRGQNVTFRCDPISEHNRLYWYRQTLGQGPEFLTYFQNEAQLEKSRLLSDRFSAERPKGSFSTLEIQRTEQGDSAMYLCASSLGDSLYEQYFGPGTRLTVT.

The chain joins TRBV13 to TRBJ2-7; D is perhaps TRBD2 (5 bases). This CDR3 comprises 14 residues. Germline V gene lookup returns CDR1 PRHDT and CDR2 FYEKMQ (reference sequence). V shed 2 bases and J shed 2 bases, with 10 bases lying between them. The DNA of the CDR3 is TGTGCCAGCAGCTTAAAAAGCGGTCCCTACGAGCAGTACTTC. It is translated as CASSLKSGPYEQYF.

This chain's CDR3 is CASSISPAAEAFF. The CDR3 DNA is TGTGCCAGTAGTATATCCCCGGCCGCTGAAGCTTTCTTT. The gene calls are TRBV19 and TRBJ1-1; D unclear. CDR1 is LNHDA and CDR2 is SQIVND in the germline V gene (reference sequence). The CDR3 has 13 amino acids. Between the trimmed V and J ends, which lost 2 bases and 6 bases, there was a span of 10 bases. Complete variable domain (other parts from reference TRBV19 and TRBJ1-1): DGGITQSPKYLFRKEGQNVTLSCEQNLNHDAMYWYRQDPGQGLRLIYYSQIVNDFQKGDIAEGYSVSREKKESFPLTVTSAQKNPTAFYLCASSISPAAEAFFGQGTRLTVV.

This chain's CDR3 is CASSYSRTGNGYTF. The CDR3, as DNA: TGTGCCAGCAGTTACTCGAGGACAGGGAATGGCTACACCTTC. The chain couples TRBV6-5 to TRBJ1-2; 8 nucleotides align to TRBD1. V trimming: 0 bases; J trimming: 6 bases; junction bases outside the gene matches: 3. Germline V gives CDR1 MNHEY, CDR2 SVGAGI. The CDR3 covers 14 residues.

The J gene is TRBJ2-5, the V gene TRBV7-9; 8 bases agree with TRBD2. Per germline, CDR1 SEHNR and CDR2 FQNEAQ (reference sequence). The CDR3 has 14 amino acids. Trimming cost V 2 bases and J 3 bases; bases outside gene matches: 2. The CDR3 region has the DNA TGTGCCAGCAGCTTAACGGGGGGGAAAGAGACCCAGTACTTC. This encodes CASSLTGGKETQYF.

The genes are TRBV11-2 and TRBJ2-1, with 7 bases fitting TRBD1. Losses at the gene ends were 5 bases for V and 2 bases for J; bases not matched to a gene: 6. CDR1 and CDR2 from the germline V gene are SGHAT and FQNNGV. This CDR3 has 15 residues. The CDR3 loop is CASSPPGTAYNEQFF. CDR3 bases: TGTGCCAGCAGCCCCCCCGGGACAGCCTACAATGAGCAGTTCTTC.

The chain is built from TRBV27 and TRBJ1-4; D is possibly TRBD1 (5 bases). The CDR3 covers 15 residues. CDR1 and CDR2 (germline): MNHEY, SMNVEV (reference sequence). V lost 5 bases to trimming and J lost 2 bases, with 12 bases between them. The CDR3 sequence is CASSVLGGTNEKLFF. CDR3 DNA sequence: TGTGCCAGCAGTGTTCTCGGGGGGACTAATGAAAAACTGTTTTTT.

In its sample, this clone was seen once. The chain is built from TRBV4-1 and TRBJ1-5; D remains ambiguous. Between the trimmed V and J ends, which lost 1 base and 3 bases, there was a span of 10 bases. This CDR3 has 15 residues. Per germline, CDR1 MGHRA and CDR2 YSYEKL. The CDR3 DNA is TGCGCCAGCAGCCAAGTAGGCAGCCCCAATCAGCCCCAGCATTTT. Its translation: CASSQVGSPNQPQHF.

The chain couples TRBV25-1 to TRBJ1-1; maybe TRBD1 (6 bases). This CDR3 has 12 residues. Germline V CDR1 and CDR2: MGHDK, SYGVNS. Trimming took 4 bases from V and 7 from J, leaving 10 bases between them. CDR3 in amino acids: CASSAQGYEAFF. CDR3 nucleotide sequence: TGTGCCAGCAGTGCCCAGGGGTATGAAGCTTTCTTT. The variable domain in full, with the rest retrieved from reference TRBV25-1 and TRBJ1-1, is EADIYQTPRYLVIGTGKKITLECSQTMGHDKMYWYQQDPGMELHLIHYSYGVNSTEKGDLSSESTVSRIRTEHFPLTLESARPSHTSQYLCASSAQGYEAFFGQGTRLTVV.

This chain links TRBV14 with TRBJ1-6, with a possible D match to TRBD1 (6 bases). CDR3 length: 17 amino acids. CDR1 and CDR2 from the germline V gene are SGHDN and FVKESK. V was cut by 8 bases and J by 5 bases, with 22 bases left in between. CDR3 nucleotide sequence: TGTGCCAGCTGGGCACAGGGAGAGGGGACGGATAATTCACCCCTCCACTTT. Encoded protein: CASWAQGEGTDNSPLHF.

The V call is TRBV29-1, the J call TRBJ2-7, with 10 bases identical to TRBD2. The CDR3 is 13 residues long. With V trimmed by 2 bases and J by 4 bases, 2 bases remained unmatched. CDR1 and CDR2 from the germline V gene are SQVTM and ANQGSEA. This CDR3 reads CSVETAGGYEQYF. Written as DNA, the CDR3 is TGCAGCGTTGAAACAGCGGGAGGGTACGAGCAGTACTTC.

V and J are TRBV11-2 and TRBJ2-7; D gene ambiguous. V was cut by 5 bases and J by 4 bases, with 18 bases left in between. The CDR3 contains 15 residues. The germline V gene encodes CDR1 SGHAT and CDR2 FQNNGV. In DNA, the CDR3 is TGTGCCAGCAGCCTGCACGACTCTAGTTTATACGAGCAGTACTTC. It is translated as CASSLHDSSLYEQYF.